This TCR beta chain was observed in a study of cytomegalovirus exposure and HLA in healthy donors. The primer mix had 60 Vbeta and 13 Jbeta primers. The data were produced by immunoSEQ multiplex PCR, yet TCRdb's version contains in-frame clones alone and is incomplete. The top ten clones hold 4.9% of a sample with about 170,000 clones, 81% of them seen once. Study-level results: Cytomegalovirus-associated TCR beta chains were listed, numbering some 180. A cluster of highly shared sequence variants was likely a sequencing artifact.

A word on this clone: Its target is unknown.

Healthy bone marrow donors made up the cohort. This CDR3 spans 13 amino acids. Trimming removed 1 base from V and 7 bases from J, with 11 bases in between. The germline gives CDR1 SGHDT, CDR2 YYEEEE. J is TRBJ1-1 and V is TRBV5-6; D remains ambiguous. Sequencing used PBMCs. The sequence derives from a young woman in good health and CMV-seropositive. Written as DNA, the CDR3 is TGTGCCAGCAGCTTGTCTCGGGGAATTGAAGCTTTCTTT. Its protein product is CASSLSRGIEAFF. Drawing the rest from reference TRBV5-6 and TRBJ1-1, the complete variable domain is DAGVTQSPTHLIKTRGQQVTLRCSPKSGHDTVSWYQQALGQGPQFIFQYYEEEERQRGNFPDRFSGHQFPNYSSELNVNALLLGDSALYLCASSLSRGIEAFFGQGTRLTVV.